Below are 24 T cell receptor beta chains sequenced from a single sample in a study of cytomegalovirus exposure and HLA in healthy donors. PCR primers comprised 60 Vbeta and 13 Jbeta primers. The assay was immunoSEQ multiplex PCR, and TCRdb's table has in-frame clones only and misses some. The listing contains approximately 190,000 clones. The sequencing input was PBMCs. The receptors come from a boy aged 5-17 years in good health and CMV-seronegative.

V and J are TRBV9 and TRBJ2-3, with D possibly matching TRBD2 (7 bases). Germline V gene data show CDR1 as SGDLS and CDR2 as YYNGEE. The V gene lost 0 bases and the J gene lost 5 bases, with 16 bases spanning the gap. The CDR3 has 16 residues. CDR3 sequence: CASSVGAGALLDTQYF. CDR3 DNA: TGTGCCAGCAGCGTAGGGGCGGGGGCTCTCTTAGATACGCAGTATTTT.

This rearrangement joins TRBV6-5 to TRBJ1-5; TRBD1 might be the D (6 bases). Germline assignment: CDR1 MNHEY and CDR2 SVGAGI. Trimming shortened V by 6 bases and J by 9 bases, and 21 bases separated the two germline ends. CDR3 length: 15 residues. This chain's CDR3 is CASSPFKQGIVPQHF. CDR3 in DNA: TGTGCCAGCAGCCCCTTTAAGCAGGGGATTGTGCCCCAGCATTTT.

Details on this clone: The sample contains more than one DNA sequence encoding this CDR3. This chain uses TRBV6-5 with TRBJ2-2; D may be TRBD1 (6 bases). Trimming stripped 2 bases from V and 0 bases from J, with 10 bases between. Germline CDR1 is MNHEY and CDR2 is SVGAGI. This CDR3 comprises 16 residues. The chain's CDR3 is CASSYIGQTNTGELFF. In DNA form, the CDR3 reads TGTGCCAGCAGTTACATAGGACAGACGAACACCGGGGAGCTGTTTTTT.

The chain links TRBV14 to TRBJ1-4; TRBD1 is a possible D gene (6 bases). V lost 1 base, J lost 10 bases, and 16 bases lay in between. The CDR3 is made up of 15 amino acids. Germline V lookup: CDR1 SGHDN, CDR2 FVKESK. CDR3 sequence: CASSQVQGPSGKLFF. The DNA of the CDR3 is TGTGCCAGCAGCCAAGTTCAGGGGCCCTCGGGAAAACTGTTTTTT.

V and J are TRBV7-8 and TRBJ2-7; 8 nucleotides line up with TRBD2. CDR1 and CDR2 (germline): SGHVS, FQNEAQ. V shed 2 bases, J shed 1 base, and the junction held 16 bases outside the gene matches. The CDR3 is made up of 19 amino acids. The CDR3: CASSLPFDRGGAASYEQYF. In nucleotides, the CDR3 is TGTGCCAGCAGCTTACCGTTTGACCGGGGGGGAGCGGCGTCCTACGAGCAGTACTTC.

The rearrangement joins TRBV7-6 to TRBJ1-3, with 7 bases aligning to TRBD1. The CDR3 loop spans 17 amino acids. V shed 0 bases and J 3 bases; nucleotides not matched to a gene: 8. Germline-derived CDR1 and CDR2 are SGHVS and FNYEAQ. The CDR3 DNA follows: TGTGCCAGCAGCTTAGCAGGGGGCCCCTCTGGTGGAAACACCATATATTTT. Encoded protein: CASSLAGGPSGGNTIYF.

The V call is TRBV7-7, the J call TRBJ2-5; TRBD1 agrees at 9 bases. The CDR3 totals 15 residues. Germline V gene data show CDR1 as SSHAT and CDR2 as FNYEAQ (reference sequence). Unmatched junction bases numbered 9, after V lost 5 bases and J lost 5 bases. The DNA for the CDR3 is TGTGCCAGCAGCCCGGGGGGACAGGGAGTCGAGACCCAGTACTTC. It translates to CASSPGGQGVETQYF.

V and J are TRBV15 and TRBJ1-1; D unclear. The CDR3 loop spans 14 amino acids. Deletions cut 5 bases from V and 4 bases from J, with 14 bases between. CDR1 and CDR2 (germline): LNHNV, YYDKDF (reference sequence). As DNA, the CDR3 is TGTGCCACCAGCCGTCTCGAGGGCGTCACTGAAGCTTTCTTT. Translated: CATSRLEGVTEAFF.

The genes are TRBV9 and TRBJ2-1; TRBD2 matches 10 bases. The ends lost 1 base at V and 9 bases at J; junction bases unmatched: 7. The germline CDR1 and CDR2 sequences are SGDLS and YYNGEE. The CDR3 length is 15 residues. The CDR3 DNA reads TGTGCCAGCAGCGTAACTAGCGGGGCATTGGGTGAGCAGTTCTTC. Its translation is CASSVTSGALGEQFF.

V and J are TRBV30 and TRBJ1-1, with 9 bases identical to TRBD1. The CDR3 has 14 amino acids. CDR1 and CDR2 from the germline V gene are GTSNPN and SVGIG (reference sequence). The V segment lost 3 bases and the J segment 4 bases; nucleotides outside the gene matches: 6. CDR3 bases: TGTGCCTGGAGCTCGACAGGGGGGATCACTGAAGCTTTCTTT. It specifies CAWSSTGGITEAFF.

The CDR3 DNA reads as TGTGCCAGTAGTATGACTTCCCCGCCAGATACGCAGTATTTT. Protein sequence: CASSMTSPPDTQYF. V usage is TRBV19 and J usage is TRBJ2-3; D call uncertain. V lost 3 bases to trimming and J lost 4 bases, with 11 bases between them. There are 14 residues in the CDR3. CDR1 is LNHDA and CDR2 is SQIVND in the germline V gene (reference sequence).

The chain recombines TRBV30 with TRBJ2-3, with a tentative D call TRBD1 (6 bases). This CDR3 has 14 amino acids. V shed 0 bases and J shed 5 bases, with 12 bases lying between them. Germline V lookup: CDR1 GTSNPN, CDR2 SVGIG (reference sequence). The CDR3 sequence is CAWSVLSGVDTQYF. In nucleotides, the CDR3 is TGTGCCTGGAGTGTCCTTTCAGGGGTAGATACGCAGTATTTT.

About this clone itself: This sample includes further DNA sequences coding for the same CDR3. The chain recombines TRBV15 with TRBJ2-1; 9 bases match TRBD1. There are 16 residues in the CDR3. Germline V gene lookup returns CDR1 LNHNV and CDR2 YYDKDF (reference sequence). After removal of 1 base from V and 8 bases from J, the junction contained 9 bases not matched to a gene. This chain's CDR3 is CATSRGRTGAVDEQFF. The CDR3 DNA reads as TGTGCCACCAGCAGAGGCAGGACAGGGGCTGTGGATGAGCAGTTCTTC.

V gene TRBV4-2 combines with J gene TRBJ2-1, with 8 nucleotides matching TRBD2. Per germline, CDR1 LGHNA and CDR2 YNFKEQ. With 7 bases clipped from V and 6 bases from J, the junction kept 5 bases outside the gene matches. The CDR3 extends over 13 amino acids. Here the CDR3 DNA reads TGTGCCAGCACGCGGGGGGAGGGCAATGAGCAGTTCTTC. This gives the protein CASTRGEGNEQFF.

This rearrangement joins TRBV9 to TRBJ1-1; 8 nucleotides align to TRBD1. Trimming at V came to 0 bases and at J to 1 base, leaving 11 bases not matched to a gene. The length of the CDR3 is 18 residues. Looked up from germline, CDR1 is SGDLS and CDR2 is YYNGEE. As DNA, the CDR3 is TGTGCCAGCAGCGTAGCCCCCGGACAGGGACCCTCGAACACTGAAGCTTTCTTT. Translation gives CASSVAPGQGPSNTEAFF.

This chain joins TRBV7-2 and TRBJ2-7; D is unclear. This CDR3 is built from 14 residues. The V and J ends lost 0 bases and 0 bases respectively, with 6 bases between them. CDR1 and CDR2 from the germline V gene are SGHTA and FQGNSA. The CDR3 sequence: CASSLASSSYEQYF. In nucleotides, the CDR3 is TGTGCCAGCAGCTTAGCGTCGAGCTCCTACGAGCAGTACTTC.

The genes are TRBV19 and TRBJ1-1; D ambiguous. Trimming cost V 4 bases and J 11 bases, with 14 bases left between them. The V gene's germline CDR1 is LNHDA and CDR2 SQIVND (reference sequence). The length of the CDR3 is 12 residues. The CDR3 loop is CASSRFNTGAFF. The CDR3 DNA is TGTGCCAGTAGTAGGTTCAATACCGGGGCTTTCTTT.

The chain recombines TRBV18 with TRBJ1-3; D is undetermined. This CDR3 spans 18 amino acids. Trimming took 2 bases from V and 0 from J, leaving 17 bases between them. The V gene's germline CDR1 is KGHSH and CDR2 LQKENI. The CDR3 coding sequence is TGTGCCAGCTCACCAAGGGCCGAGCGGACGAGCTCTGGAAACACCATATATTTT. It is translated as CASSPRAERTSSGNTIYF.

The V gene is TRBV9, the J gene TRBJ2-7; 7 bases align to TRBD1. The CDR3 totals 14 residues. V lost 0 bases, J lost 4 bases, and 4 bases stayed unmatched. Germline loops: CDR1 SGDLS, CDR2 YYNGEE. The CDR3 sequence is CASSVGTGEYEQYF. CDR3 bases: TGTGCCAGCAGCGTAGGCACAGGGGAATACGAGCAGTACTTC.

This chain links TRBV30 with TRBJ2-2; TRBD1 might be the D (5 bases). The length of the CDR3 is 14 residues. The ends were cut back, 3 bases at V and 4 bases at J, with 12 bases in the middle. Germline lookup yields CDR1 GTSNPN and CDR2 SVGIG (reference sequence). The CDR3 here is CAWSYLRVTGELFF. The CDR3, as DNA: TGTGCCTGGAGCTACCTCAGGGTCACCGGGGAGCTGTTTTTT.

The V call is TRBV5-4, the J call TRBJ2-3; D possibly corresponds to TRBD2 (5 bases). This CDR3 is built from 16 residues. The germline gives CDR1 SGHNT, CDR2 YYREEE (reference sequence). Trimming stripped 2 bases from V and 0 bases from J, with 13 bases between. The CDR3, as DNA: TGTGCCAGCAGCTTCCCGGGGAGAACTAGCACAGATACGCAGTATTTT. Amino acids: CASSFPGRTSTDTQYF.

The chain is built from TRBV28 and TRBJ2-2; D is possibly TRBD2 (7 bases). The CDR3 loop spans 16 amino acids. Germline CDR1 reads MDHEN; CDR2 reads SYDVKM. V gave up 11 bases and J gave up 5 bases, with 24 bases separating them. The CDR3 nucleotides are TGTGCCGCCGGCGTATCGGCGGGGGCTAGAACCGGGGAGCTGTTTTTT. This encodes CAAGVSAGARTGELFF.

The rearrangement links TRBV7-9 to TRBJ2-3, with D unresolved. The CDR3 is 14 amino acids. V was trimmed by 5 bases and J by 2 bases, leaving 11 bases between them. The germline gives CDR1 SEHNR, CDR2 FQNEAQ (reference sequence). The DNA for the CDR3 is TGTGCCAGCAGCCCAACGGTCGCCACAGATACGCAGTATTTT. Translating gives CASSPTVATDTQYF.

The rearrangement uses TRBV29-1 and TRBJ1-1; 7 nucleotides match TRBD1. CDR1 is SQVTM and CDR2 is ANQGSEA in the germline V gene. The CDR3 is made up of 13 amino acids. V trimming: 7 bases; J trimming: 1 base; junction bases outside the gene matches: 6. Here the CDR3 DNA reads TGCAGCGCTCGACAGGGTTCGAACACTGAAGCTTTCTTT. Its protein product is CSARQGSNTEAFF.